The rows below give T cell receptor beta chains drawn from one sample of a study of brain T cells in children with intractable seizures. Clones were sequenced by immunoSEQ multiplex PCR, and TCRdb holds only the in-frame ones, with some missing. The sample lists some 3,500 clones, 55% to 75% occurring once. The source material was resected brain tissue, sampled at surgery. These receptors all stem from a girl aged 2-10 years with Rasmussen encephalitis and intractable seizures. The CDR3 runs from the conserved cysteine through the conserved F or W. D genes are given only for firm matches. A clone size is listed for some rows: how often the clone was seen (once, few, many), or a class if it is expanded.

TRBV11-3	TRBJ2-3	.	.	CASSFGQRTDTQYF	TGTGCCAGCAGCTTTGGCCAGCGAACAGATACGCAGTATTTT
TRBV30	TRBJ2-1	.	TRBD2	CAWSGQLAGVSYNEQFF	TGTGCCTGGAGTGGACAACTAGCGGGAGTTAGCTACAATGAGCAGTTCTTC
TRBV5-5	TRBJ1-5	few	.	CASSRDSNQPQHF	TGTGCCAGCAGTCGGGATAGCAATCAGCCCCAGCATTTT
TRBV30	TRBJ2-5	.	TRBD2	CGLAGDETQYF	TGTGGGCTAGCGGGAGATGAGACCCAGTACTTC
TRBV14	TRBJ2-7	.	TRBD1	CASSARDRVAYEQYF	TGTGCCAGCAGCGCCCGGGACAGGGTCGCCTACGAGCAGTACTTC
TRBV19	TRBJ2-3	.	TRBD2	CASSVTSGRTDTQYF	TGTGCCAGTAGTGTGACTAGCGGGAGGACAGATACGCAGTATTTT
TRBV7-9	TRBJ1-1	.	TRBD1	CASSDVGQGNTEAFF	TGTGCCAGCAGCGATGTAGGACAGGGTAATACTGAAGCTTTCTTT
TRBV21-1	TRBJ1-1	.	.	CASSKEAFF	TGTGCCAGCAGCAAAGAAGCTTTCTTT
TRBV6-1	TRBJ1-2	.	TRBD1	CASSEGGTGGTYGYTF	TGTGCCAGCAGTGAAGGGGGGACAGGGGGCACGTATGGCTACACCTTC
TRBV19	TRBJ2-2	few	.	CASSIVWTTNTGELFF	TGTGCCAGTAGTATAGTATGGACAACGAACACCGGGGAGCTGTTTTTT
TRBV12-3/TRBV12-4	TRBJ1-2	.	TRBD1	CASSFGDSYGYTF	TGTGCCAGCAGTTTTGGGGACAGCTATGGCTACACCTTC
TRBV9	TRBJ1-1	.	.	CASSSSQGRYTEAFF	TGTGCCAGCAGCTCCTCCCAGGGTCGATACACTGAAGCTTTCTTT
TRBV28	TRBJ1-4	.	.	CASSFSPATNEKLFF	TGTGCCAGCAGTTTTTCGCCTGCAACTAATGAAAAACTGTTTTTT
TRBV10-3	TRBJ2-7	.	.	CAISDFGGSGYEQYF	TGTGCCATCAGTGACTTTGGTGGCAGCGGCTACGAGCAGTACTTC
TRBV18	TRBJ1-1	.	TRBD1	CASSPKRTGMDTEAFF	TGTGCCAGCTCACCCAAAAGGACAGGGATGGACACTGAAGCTTTCTTT
TRBV19	TRBJ1-1	.	.	CASSTGTGNEAFF	TGTGCCAGTAGTACAGGAACGGGAAATGAAGCTTTCTTT
TRBV16	TRBJ2-7	few	TRBD2	CASSRDYYYEQYF	TGTGCCAGCAGTCGGGACTACTACTACGAGCAGTACTTC
TRBV7-9	TRBJ2-4	.	.	CASSLELPGDIQYF	TGTGCCAGCAGCTTAGAGCTACCGGGGGACATTCAGTACTTC
TRBV30	TRBJ1-2	.	TRBD1	CAWSITTGNYGYTF	TGTGCCTGGAGTATTACGACAGGGAACTATGGCTACACCTTC
TRBV7-3	TRBJ1-6	few	.	CASSLGPLTNSPLHF	TGTGCCAGCAGCTTAGGGCCCCTGACAAATTCACCCCTCCACTTT
TRBV18	TRBJ1-6	few	.	CASSDSSYNSPLHF	TGTGCCAGCTCAGACAGCTCCTATAATTCACCCCTCCACTTT
TRBV7-3	TRBJ2-5	.	.	CASSLGGLETQYF	TGTGCCAGCAGCTTGGGGGGGCTGGAGACCCAGTACTTC
TRBV6-5	TRBJ1-5	large	.	CASSDSHSNQPQHF	TGTGCCAGCAGCGACAGTCATAGCAATCAGCCCCAGCATTTT
TRBV25-1	TRBJ1-2	.	.	CASSEGVALSGYTF	TGTGCCAGCAGTGAGGGGGTAGCCCTTTCTGGCTACACCTTC
TRBV7-2	TRBJ1-6	medium-sized	.	CASSLLGGGNSPLHF	TGTGCCAGCAGCTTACTTGGGGGTGGTAATTCACCCCTCCACTTT
TRBV30	TRBJ2-5	once	.	CAWSVLGAPETQYF	TGTGCCTGGAGTGTACTGGGGGCGCCGGAGACCCAGTACTTC
TRBV20-1	TRBJ2-5	.	.	CSARGKETQYF	TGCAGTGCTAGAGGGAAAGAGACCCAGTACTTC
TRBV11-2	TRBJ1-4	medium-sized	.	CASSLAQTNEKLFF	TGTGCCAGCAGCTTAGCACAGACTAATGAAAAACTGTTTTTT
TRBV19	TRBJ2-5	.	TRBD2	CASRGTSGKETQYF	TGTGCCAGTAGGGGGACTAGCGGGAAAGAGACCCAGTACTTC
TRBV10-3	TRBJ2-3	.	.	CAIASTDTQYF	TGTGCCATCGCTAGCACAGATACGCAGTATTTT
TRBV11-3	TRBJ1-1	.	TRBD1	CASSRTGLNTEAFF	TGTGCCAGCAGCCGGACAGGCTTGAACACTGAAGCTTTCTTT
TRBV4-1	TRBJ2-2	.	.	CASSERRDPGELFF	TGCGCCAGCAGCGAAAGGAGGGACCCCGGGGAGCTGTTTTTT
TRBV16	TRBJ1-3	.	.	CASSPSGGTGNTIYF	TGTGCCAGCAGCCCTTCTGGGGGAACTGGAAACACCATATATTTT
TRBV19	TRBJ1-6	.	.	CASSSGTWGLTPLHF	TGTGCCAGTAGTTCAGGGACCTGGGGACTGACACCCCTCCACTTT
TRBV4-1	TRBJ2-5	.	TRBD1	CASSQDPGQNYQETQYF	TGCGCCAGCAGCCAAGATCCGGGACAGAACTACCAAGAGACCCAGTACTTC
TRBV7-9	TRBJ2-1	.	TRBD2	CASSSKRLAGAYNEQFF	TGTGCCAGCAGCTCAAAAAGACTAGCGGGAGCCTACAATGAGCAGTTCTTC
TRBV6-2/TRBV6-3	TRBJ2-7	.	TRBD1	CASSYLNFRDRDYEQYF	TGTGCCAGCAGTTACTTGAACTTCCGGGACAGGGACTACGAGCAGTACTTC
TRBV2	TRBJ1-1	.	.	CASRQALEAFF	TGTGCCAGCAGACAGGCCCTTGAAGCTTTCTTT
TRBV9	TRBJ2-3	few	.	CASSVAGIRTDTQYF	TGTGCCAGCAGCGTAGCCGGAATTCGCACAGATACGCAGTATTTT
TRBV12-3/TRBV12-4	TRBJ1-1	.	.	CASSRRDSTEAFF	TGTGCCAGCAGTCGCAGGGACTCCACTGAAGCTTTCTTT
TRBV2	TRBJ1-2	large	TRBD1	CASSRQGAAGYTF	TGTGCCAGCAGTAGACAGGGGGCGGCCGGCTACACCTTC
TRBV7-2	TRBJ2-5	.	.	CASSLNPLSETQYF	TGTGCCAGCAGCCTCAACCCCTTGAGTGAGACCCAGTACTTC
TRBV27	TRBJ2-3	.	.	CASSFLSKTTDTQYF	TGTGCCAGCAGTTTCTTGTCTAAGACCACAGATACGCAGTATTTT